These 3 T cell receptor beta chains were sequenced from one sample in a study of blood T cell repertoires in COVID-19. Some clones are missing from TCRdb's copy, which holds only in-frame ones; the method was immunoSEQ multiplex PCR. Counted here are fewer than 250,000 clones, roughly 81% occurring once; the ten biggest clones make up around 0.97%. The sequencing input was peripheral blood. The receptor source for this set is a man aged 40-49 years with acute or convalescent COVID-19.

The chain joins TRBV27 to TRBJ2-7; 9 nucleotides agree with TRBD1. CDR1 is MNHEY, CDR2 SMNVEV, per germline (reference sequence). This CDR3 has 13 amino acids. With V trimmed by 8 bases and J by 3 bases, 5 bases remained unmatched. CDR3 bases: TGTGCCAGCCGGACAGGGGTAGACTACGAGCAGTACTTC. This gives the protein CASRTGVDYEQYF.

This clone was detected only once. This chain connects TRBV27 to TRBJ1-5; D is possibly TRBD1 (6 bases). The length of the CDR3 is 14 residues. Germline CDR1 MNHEY, CDR2 SMNVEV (reference sequence). V was pared by 5 bases and J by 1 base, with 9 bases between. CDR3 coding DNA: TGTGCCAGCAGTGAAACAGGGAGCAATCAGCCCCAGCATTTT. This encodes CASSETGSNQPQHF.

The rearrangement joins TRBV28 to TRBJ2-5; 7 bases fit TRBD2. The CDR3 totals 16 residues. V lost 7 bases to trimming and J lost 4 bases; unmatched junction nucleotides: 15. The germline V gene has CDR1 MDHEN and CDR2 SYDVKM. CDR3 DNA sequence: TGTGCCAGCACCACGGATCCTACGGGGGAGGGAGAGACCCAGTACTTC. It encodes CASTTDPTGEGETQYF.